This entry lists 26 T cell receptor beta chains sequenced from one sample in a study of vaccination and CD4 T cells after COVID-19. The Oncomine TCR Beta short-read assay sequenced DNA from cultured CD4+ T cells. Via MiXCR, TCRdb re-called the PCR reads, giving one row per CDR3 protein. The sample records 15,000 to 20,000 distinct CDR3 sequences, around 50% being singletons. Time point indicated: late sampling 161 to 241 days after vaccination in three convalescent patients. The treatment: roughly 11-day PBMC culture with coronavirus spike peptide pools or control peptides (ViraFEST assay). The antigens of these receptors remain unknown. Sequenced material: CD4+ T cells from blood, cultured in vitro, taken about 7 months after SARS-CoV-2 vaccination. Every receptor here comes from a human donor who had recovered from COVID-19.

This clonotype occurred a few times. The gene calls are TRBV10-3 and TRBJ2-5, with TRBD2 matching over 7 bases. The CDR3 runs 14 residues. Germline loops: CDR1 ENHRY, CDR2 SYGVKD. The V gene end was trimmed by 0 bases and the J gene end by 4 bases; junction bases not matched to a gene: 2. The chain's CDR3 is CAISESASGETQYF. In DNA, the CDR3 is TGTGCCATCAGTGAGTCGGCTAGCGGAGAGACCCAGTACTTC.

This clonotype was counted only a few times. CDR3 region: CASSPQGTANEKLFF. The CDR3 DNA is TGTGCCAGCAGCCCCCAAGGGACCGCAAACGAAAAACTGTTTTTT. The chain combines TRBV7-8 with TRBJ1-4; tentative D call: TRBD1 (5 bases). Trimming stripped 5 bases from V and 8 bases from J, with 18 bases between. This CDR3 region has 15 residues. Germline values: CDR1 SGHVS, CDR2 FQNEAQ.

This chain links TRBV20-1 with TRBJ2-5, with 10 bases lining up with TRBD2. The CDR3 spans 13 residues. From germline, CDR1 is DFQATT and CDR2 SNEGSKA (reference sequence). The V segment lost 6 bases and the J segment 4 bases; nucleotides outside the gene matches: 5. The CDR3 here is CSALTSGPETQYF. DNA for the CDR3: TGCAGTGCCCTGACTAGCGGGCCAGAGACCCAGTACTTC.

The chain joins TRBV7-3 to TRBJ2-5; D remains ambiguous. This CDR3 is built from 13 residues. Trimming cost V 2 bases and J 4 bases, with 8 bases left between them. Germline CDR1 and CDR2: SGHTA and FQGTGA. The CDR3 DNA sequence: TGTGCCAGCAGCTTAGGTCCAGGAGAGACCCAGTACTTC. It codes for CASSLGPGETQYF.

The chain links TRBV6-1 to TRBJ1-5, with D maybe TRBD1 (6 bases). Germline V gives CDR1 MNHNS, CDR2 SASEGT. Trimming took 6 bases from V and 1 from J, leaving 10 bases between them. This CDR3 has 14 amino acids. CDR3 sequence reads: CASRDRESNQPQHF. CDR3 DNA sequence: TGTGCCAGCAGGGACAGAGAAAGCAATCAGCCCCAGCATTTT.

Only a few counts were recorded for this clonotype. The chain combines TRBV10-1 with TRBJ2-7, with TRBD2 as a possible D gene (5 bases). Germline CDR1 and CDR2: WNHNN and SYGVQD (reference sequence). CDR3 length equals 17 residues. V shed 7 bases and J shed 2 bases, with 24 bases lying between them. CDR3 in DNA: TGCGCCAGCAAGGTCACTCGTGAGGGAGTCGGGACCTACGAGCAGTACTTC. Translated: CASKVTREGVGTYEQYF.

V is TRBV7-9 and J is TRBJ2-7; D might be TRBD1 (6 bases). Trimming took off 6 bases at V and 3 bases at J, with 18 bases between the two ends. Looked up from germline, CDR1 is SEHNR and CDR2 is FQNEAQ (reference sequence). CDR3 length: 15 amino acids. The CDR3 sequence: CASSLQGTSFYEQYF. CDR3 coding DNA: TGTGCCAGCAGTCTTCAGGGGACGAGCTTCTACGAGCAGTACTTC.

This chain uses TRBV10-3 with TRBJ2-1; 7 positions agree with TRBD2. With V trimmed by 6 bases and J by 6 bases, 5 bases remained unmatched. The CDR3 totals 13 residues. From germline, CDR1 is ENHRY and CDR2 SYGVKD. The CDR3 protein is CAIRGGAGNEQFF. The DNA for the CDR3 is TGTGCCATCAGGGGAGGGGCTGGCAATGAGCAGTTCTTC.

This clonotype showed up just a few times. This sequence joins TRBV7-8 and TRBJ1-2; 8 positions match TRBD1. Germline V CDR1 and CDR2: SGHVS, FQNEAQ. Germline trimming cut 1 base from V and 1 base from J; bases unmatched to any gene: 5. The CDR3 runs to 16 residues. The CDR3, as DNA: TGTGCCAGCAGCTTAGATCGGGGACAGGATAACTATGGCTACACCTTC. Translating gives CASSLDRGQDNYGYTF.

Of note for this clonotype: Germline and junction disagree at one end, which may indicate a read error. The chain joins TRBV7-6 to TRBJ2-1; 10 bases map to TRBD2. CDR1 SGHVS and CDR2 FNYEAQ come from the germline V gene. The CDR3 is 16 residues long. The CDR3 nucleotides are TGTGCTAGCAGCTTAGCGGTAGCGGGGGGATACAATGAGCAGTTCTTC. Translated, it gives CASSLAVAGGYNEQFF.

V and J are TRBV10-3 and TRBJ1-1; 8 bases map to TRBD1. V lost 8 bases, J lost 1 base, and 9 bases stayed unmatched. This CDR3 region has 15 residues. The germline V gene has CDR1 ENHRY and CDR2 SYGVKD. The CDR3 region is CAIWTGRGTNTEAFF. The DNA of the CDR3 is TGTGCCATCTGGACAGGGCGGGGTACGAACACTGAAGCTTTCTTT.

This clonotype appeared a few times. The CDR3 sequence: CASSIRADTEAFF. CDR3 nucleotides: TGTGCCAGTAGTATAAGGGCGGACACTGAAGCTTTCTTT. The rearrangement links TRBV19 to TRBJ1-1; D is uncertain. The V end lost 2 bases, the J end lost 3 bases, and 7 bases lay between the germline ends. This CDR3 spans 13 amino acids. CDR1 is LNHDA, CDR2 SQIVND, per germline (reference sequence). The full variable domain, with the rest looked up from reference TRBV19 and TRBJ1-1, is DGGITQSPKYLFRKEGQNVTLSCEQNLNHDAMYWYRQDPGQGLRLIYYSQIVNDFQKGDIAEGYSVSREKKESFPLTVTSAQKNPTAFYLCASSIRADTEAFFGQGTRLTVV.

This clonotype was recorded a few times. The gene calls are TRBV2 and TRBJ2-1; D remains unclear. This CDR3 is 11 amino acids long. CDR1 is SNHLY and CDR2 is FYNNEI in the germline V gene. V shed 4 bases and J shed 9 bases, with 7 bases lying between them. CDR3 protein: CASSVFSEQFF. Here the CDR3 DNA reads TGTGCCAGCAGTGTCTTCAGTGAGCAGTTCTTC.

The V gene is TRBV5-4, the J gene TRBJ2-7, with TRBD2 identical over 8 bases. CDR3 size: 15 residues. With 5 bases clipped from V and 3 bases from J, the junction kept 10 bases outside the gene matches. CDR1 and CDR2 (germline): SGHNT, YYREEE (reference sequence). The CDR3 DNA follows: TGTGCCAGCAGTTCCGTCGGGGGGGACAACTACGAGCAGTACTTC. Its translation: CASSSVGGDNYEQYF.

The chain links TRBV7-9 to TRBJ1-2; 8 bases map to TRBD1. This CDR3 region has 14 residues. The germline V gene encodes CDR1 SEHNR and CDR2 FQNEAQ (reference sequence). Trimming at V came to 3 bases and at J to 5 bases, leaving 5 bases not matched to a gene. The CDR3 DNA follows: TGTGCCAGCAGCTTTGGACAGGGCGGGTATGGCTACACCTTC. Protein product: CASSFGQGGYGYTF. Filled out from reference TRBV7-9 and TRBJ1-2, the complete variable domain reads DTGVSQNPRHKITKRGQNVTFRCDPISEHNRLYWYRQTLGQGPEFLTYFQNEAQLEKSRLLSDRFSAERPKGSFSTLEIQRTEQGDSAMYLCASSFGQGGYGYTFGSGTRLTVV.

CDR3 sequence reads: CASKPTPSYNEQFF. For the CDR3, the DNA is TGTGCCAGCAAACCCACACCGTCGTACAATGAGCAGTTCTTC. The V gene is TRBV2, the J gene TRBJ2-1; D uncertain. Trimming left V 7 bases short and J 4 bases short, with 14 bases between. Germline CDR1 SNHLY, CDR2 FYNNEI. The CDR3 consists of 14 residues.

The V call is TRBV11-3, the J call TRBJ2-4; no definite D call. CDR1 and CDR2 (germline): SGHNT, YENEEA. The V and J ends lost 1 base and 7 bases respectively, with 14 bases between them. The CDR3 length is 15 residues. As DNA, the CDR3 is TGTGCCAGCAGCTTAGGGTTTACGGGTGTGAACATTCAGTACTTC. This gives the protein CASSLGFTGVNIQYF.

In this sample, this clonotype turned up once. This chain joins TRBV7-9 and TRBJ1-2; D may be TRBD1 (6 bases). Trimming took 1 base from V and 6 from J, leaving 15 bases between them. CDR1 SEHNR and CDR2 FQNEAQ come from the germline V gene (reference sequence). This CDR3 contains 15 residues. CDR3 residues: CASSLDRERSDGYTF. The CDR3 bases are TGTGCCAGCAGCTTAGACAGGGAGCGGAGTGATGGCTACACCTTC. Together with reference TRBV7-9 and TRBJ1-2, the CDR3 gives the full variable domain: DTGVSQNPRHKITKRGQNVTFRCDPISEHNRLYWYRQTLGQGPEFLTYFQNEAQLEKSRLLSDRFSAERPKGSFSTLEIQRTEQGDSAMYLCASSLDRERSDGYTFGSGTRLTVV.

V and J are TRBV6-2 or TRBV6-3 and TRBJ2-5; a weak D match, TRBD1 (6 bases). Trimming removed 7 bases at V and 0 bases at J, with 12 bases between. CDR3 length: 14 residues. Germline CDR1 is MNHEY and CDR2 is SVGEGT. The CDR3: CASTPWTDQETQYF. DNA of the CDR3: TGTGCCAGCACCCCTTGGACAGACCAAGAGACCCAGTACTTC.

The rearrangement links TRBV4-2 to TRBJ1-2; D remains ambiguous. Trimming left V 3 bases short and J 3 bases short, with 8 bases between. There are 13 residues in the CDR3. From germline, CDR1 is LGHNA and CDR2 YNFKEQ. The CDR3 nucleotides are TGTGCCAGCAGCCATACTGCCTACTATGGCTACACCTTC. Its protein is CASSHTAYYGYTF.

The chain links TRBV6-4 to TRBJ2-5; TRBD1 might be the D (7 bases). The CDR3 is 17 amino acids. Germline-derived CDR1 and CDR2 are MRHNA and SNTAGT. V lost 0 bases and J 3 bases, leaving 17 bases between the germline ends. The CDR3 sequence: CASSDSARGRGEETQYF. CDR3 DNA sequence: TGTGCCAGCAGTGACTCCGCCCGGGGCAGGGGGGAAGAGACCCAGTACTTC.

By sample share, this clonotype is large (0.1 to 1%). The CDR3 reads CSAPKQGSEAFF. CDR3 sequence (DNA): TGCAGTGCTCCGAAGCAGGGTTCTGAAGCTTTCTTT. This chain links TRBV20-1 with TRBJ1-1; D possibly corresponds to TRBD1 (5 bases). Between the trimmed V and J ends, which lost 5 bases and 6 bases, there was a span of 13 bases. The CDR3 spans 12 residues. Germline V gene lookup returns CDR1 DFQATT and CDR2 SNEGSKA (reference sequence).

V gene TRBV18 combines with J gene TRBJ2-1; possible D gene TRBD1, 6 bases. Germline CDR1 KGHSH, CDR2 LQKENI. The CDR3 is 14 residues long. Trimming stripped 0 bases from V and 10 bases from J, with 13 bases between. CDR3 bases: TGTGCCAGCTCACCACCAATGGGGGCGTTGGAGCAGTTCTTC. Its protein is CASSPPMGALEQFF. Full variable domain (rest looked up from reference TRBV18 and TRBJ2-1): NAGVMQNPRHLVRRRGQEARLRCSPMKGHSHVYWYRQLPEEGLKFMVYLQKENIIDESGMPKERFSAEFPKEGPSILRIQQVVRGDSAAYFCASSPPMGALEQFFGPGTRLTVL.

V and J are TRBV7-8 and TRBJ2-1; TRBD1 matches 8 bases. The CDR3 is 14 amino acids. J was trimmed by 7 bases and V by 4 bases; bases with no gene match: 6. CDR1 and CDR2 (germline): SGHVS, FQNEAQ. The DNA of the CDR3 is TGTGCCAGCAGCTCATGGACAGGGTCGAATGAGCAGTTCTTC. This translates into CASSSWTGSNEQFF.

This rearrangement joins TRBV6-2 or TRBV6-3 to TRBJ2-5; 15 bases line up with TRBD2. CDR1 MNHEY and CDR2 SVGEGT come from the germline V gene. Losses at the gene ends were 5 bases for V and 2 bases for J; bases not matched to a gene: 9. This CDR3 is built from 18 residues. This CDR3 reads CASSPWGLAGGGQETQYF. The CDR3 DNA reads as TGTGCCAGCAGTCCATGGGGACTAGCGGGAGGAGGGCAAGAGACCCAGTACTTC.

Here the CDR3 reads CSTISPSRSTDTQYF. CDR3 DNA sequence: TGCAGTACCATATCCCCGTCTCGTAGCACAGATACGCAGTATTTT. V and J are TRBV20-1 and TRBJ2-3; D is ambiguous. CDR3 size: 15 residues. CDR1 is DFQATT and CDR2 is SNEGSKA in the germline V gene (reference sequence). V was pared by 8 bases and J by 0 bases, with 18 bases between.